This T cell receptor (beta chain) was retrieved from a study of persistence of HIV-infected CD4 T cells. Across the whole study: CD4+ T cells responding to CMV or HIV-1 Gag were isolated.

An overlapping HIV-1 Gag peptide pool stimulated these cells at approximately 0.91 ug/peptide/mL. Memory cells lacking CD40L and CD69 with high CD45RO were sorted. The CDR3 spans 13 residues. Germline CDR1 is MNHEY and CDR2 is SVGAGI. The V and J ends lost 0 bases and 14 bases respectively, with 14 bases between them. The libraries were made with immunoSEQ version 4 in survey mode. Measured with immunoSEQ multiplex PCR; TCRdb has only the in-frame clones, and not every one. The sample records tens of thousands of clones, approximately 75% being singletons. Concerning this clone itself: Its antigen is still unknown.

Source: CD4+ T cells sorted from PBMCs after approximately 19-hour stimulation, taken from a patient who received antiretroviral therapy. The chain is built from TRBV6-5 and TRBJ1-5; possibly TRBD1 for D (6 bases). This TCR was sampled from an adult man with HIV who was CMV-seropositive. The CDR3 spells CASSYSFGGDKHF. The CDR3, as DNA: TGTGCCAGCAGTTACTCTTTTGGGGGGGACAAGCATTTT.